The 9 T cell receptor beta chains reported below all come from one sample, sequenced in a study of cytomegalovirus exposure and HLA in healthy donors. Some clones are missing from TCRdb's copy, which holds only in-frame ones; the method was immunoSEQ multiplex PCR. The data show 150,000 to 200,000 clones, with roughly nine tenths seen just once and 3% held by the top ten. The sequencing sample was made of PBMCs. These receptors were taken from a young woman in good health and CMV-seropositive.

CDR3 sequence (DNA): TGTGCCAGCAGCTTCCTGAGGAACAATCAGCCCCAGCATTTT. This sequence encodes CASSFLRNNQPQHF. J is TRBJ1-5 and V is TRBV7-8; no reliable D call. The V end was cut by 3 bases, the J end by 3 bases, with 9 bases between. CDR1 is SGHVS and CDR2 is FQNEAQ in the germline V gene. The CDR3 covers 14 residues.

As to this clone: Additional DNA sequences in this sample encode the identical CDR3. The chain employs TRBV5-1 and TRBJ2-5; D is unclear. Germline V gene sequence: CDR1 SGHRS, CDR2 YFSETQ. V was shortened by 5 bases and J by 8 bases, with 10 bases between the two germline ends. The CDR3 loop spans 11 amino acids. For the CDR3, the DNA is TGCGCCAGCAGAGAGGTAGAAACCCAGTACTTC. Protein: CASREVETQYF.

This clone was seen only once. This chain uses TRBV27 with TRBJ1-5; TRBD1 might be the D (6 bases). V was pared by 0 bases and J by 3 bases, with 12 bases between. The CDR3 is 16 residues long. Germline V gene lookup returns CDR1 MNHEY and CDR2 SMNVEV (reference sequence). The CDR3 loop reads CASSLSGGLDNQPQHF. The DNA for the CDR3 is TGTGCCAGCAGTTTATCAGGGGGTCTAGACAATCAGCCCCAGCATTTT.

This rearrangement joins TRBV12-5 to TRBJ2-7; tentatively, D is TRBD1 (5 bases). The germline V and J ends were trimmed by 3 bases and 4 bases, with 7 bases remaining between them. The germline gives CDR1 LGHNT, CDR2 FRNRAP. This CDR3 has 12 amino acids. The CDR3 spells CASGLQEYEQYF. CDR3 DNA: TGTGCTAGTGGTTTACAGGAATACGAGCAGTACTTC.

The rearrangement uses TRBV28 and TRBJ2-3, with D possibly TRBD2 on 5 matching bases. Trimming removed 10 bases at V and 4 bases at J, with 18 bases between. This CDR3 has 14 amino acids. The germline V gene encodes CDR1 MDHEN and CDR2 SYDVKM. CDR3 coding DNA: TGTGCCACCTCGGGGTTGGCGACCCCAGATACGCAGTATTTT. It codes for CATSGLATPDTQYF.

The chain has TRBV19 and TRBJ1-1, with D possibly being TRBD1 (5 bases). The length of the CDR3 is 16 residues. Germline V gene sequence: CDR1 LNHDA, CDR2 SQIVND (reference sequence). The V gene lost 3 bases and the J gene lost 2 bases, with 16 bases spanning the gap. The CDR3 region has the DNA TGTGCCAGTAGTATCGAACCCAGGGACTATAACACTGAAGCTTTCTTT. The encoded protein is CASSIEPRDYNTEAFF.

The chain combines TRBV19 with TRBJ2-3, with TRBD1 matching over 10 bases. V trimming: 3 bases; J trimming: 4 bases; junction bases outside the gene matches: 1. The CDR3 has 14 residues. Per the germline V gene, CDR1 is LNHDA and CDR2 is SQIVND (reference sequence). This CDR3 is CASSMTGGSDTQYF. CDR3 nucleotides: TGTGCCAGTAGTATGACAGGGGGCTCAGATACGCAGTATTTT.

This sequence joins TRBV9 and TRBJ1-5; the D is unclear. The V gene lost 0 bases and the J gene lost 4 bases, with 11 bases spanning the gap. The germline gives CDR1 SGDLS, CDR2 YYNGEE. The CDR3 consists of 15 residues. The CDR3 loop reads CASSVGPGINQPQHF. The CDR3 DNA is TGTGCCAGCAGCGTAGGGCCAGGAATAAATCAGCCCCAGCATTTT.

The J gene is TRBJ2-7, the V gene TRBV7-3, with a tentative D call TRBD1 (6 bases). Trimming removed 2 bases from V and 2 bases from J, with 10 bases in between. This CDR3 is built from 14 residues. CDR1 is SGHTA, CDR2 FQGTGA, per germline. The CDR3 region is CASSLGPGAYEQYF. The CDR3 DNA follows: TGTGCCAGCAGCTTAGGGCCAGGGGCCTACGAGCAGTACTTC.